These 9 T cell receptor beta chains were all obtained from the same sample, sequenced in a study of blood T cell repertoires in COVID-19. Clones were read by immunoSEQ multiplex PCR, and TCRdb kept only the in-frame ones, dropping some. The sample yields over 100,000 clones, 80% to 90% seen once. Specimen: peripheral blood. All receptors come from a man aged 60 to 75 with COVID-19, enrolled during active disease.

This CDR3 reads CASMAGATSNYGYTF. The CDR3 DNA is TGTGCCAGCATGGCAGGGGCCACCTCTAACTATGGCTACACCTTC. The rearrangement links TRBV27 to TRBJ1-2; D possibly corresponds to TRBD1 (6 bases). Per the germline V gene, CDR1 is MNHEY and CDR2 is SMNVEV (reference sequence). The V end was cut by 7 bases, the J end by 0 bases, with 15 bases between. The CDR3 loop spans 15 amino acids.

This chain joins TRBV3-1 (or the pseudogene TRBV3-2) and TRBJ1-6; TRBD1 is a possible D gene (5 bases). The V and J ends lost 2 bases and 13 bases respectively, with 12 bases between them. Germline lookup yields CDR1 LGHDT and CDR2 YNNKEL (reference sequence). The CDR3 is 13 residues long. The CDR3 bases are TGTGCCAGCAGCCAACCCCCGAAGGGGCCCCTCCACTTT. Its protein is CASSQPPKGPLHF.

This chain links TRBV30 with TRBJ1-2, with D perhaps TRBD1 (5 bases). Germline V gene data show CDR1 as GTSNPN and CDR2 as SVGIG (reference sequence). V dropped 0 bases and J dropped 3 bases, with 11 bases sitting between them. The CDR3 consists of 14 residues. The CDR3 reads CAWSVQGLYYGYTF. As DNA, the CDR3 is TGTGCCTGGAGTGTGCAGGGTCTTTACTATGGCTACACCTTC.

V is TRBV3-1 (or the pseudogene TRBV3-2) and J is TRBJ1-2; tentative D call: TRBD1 (5 bases). V was shortened by 0 bases and J by 7 bases, with 15 bases between the two germline ends. The CDR3 has 15 residues. The germline CDR1 and CDR2 sequences are LGHDT and YNNKEL (reference sequence). CDR3 amino acids: CASSQDFGTGGGYTF. CDR3 DNA: TGTGCCAGCAGCCAAGATTTCGGGACGGGGGGTGGCTACACCTTC.

The chain combines TRBV3-1 (or the pseudogene TRBV3-2) with TRBJ1-2; 7 nucleotides match TRBD1. The CDR3 length is 17 residues. V lost 5 bases to trimming and J lost 4 bases; unmatched junction nucleotides: 16. Per germline, CDR1 LGHDT and CDR2 YNNKEL (reference sequence). The CDR3 is CASSRLEGGAGIYGYTF. CDR3 DNA: TGTGCCAGCAGCAGGCTAGAAGGGGGCGCGGGGATCTATGGCTACACCTTC.

This chain uses TRBV9 with TRBJ2-5; D call uncertain. This CDR3 has 13 residues. V was trimmed by 1 base and J by 5 bases, leaving 9 bases between them. Germline CDR1 is SGDLS and CDR2 is YYNGEE. CDR3 nucleotides: TGTGCCAGCAGCGTACGACTGAGGGAGACCCAGTACTTC. Translating it yields CASSVRLRETQYF. Full variable domain (outside the CDR3, taken from reference TRBV9 and TRBJ2-5): DSGVTQTPKHLITATGQRVTLRCSPRSGDLSVYWYQQSLDQGLQFLIQYYNGEERAKGNILERFSAQQFPDLHSELNLSSLELGDSALYFCASSVRLRETQYFGPGTRLLVL.

This rearrangement joins TRBV19 to TRBJ1-2; 9 nucleotides match TRBD1. Losses at the gene ends were 5 bases for V and 2 bases for J; bases not matched to a gene: 9. Germline V gene data show CDR1 as LNHDA and CDR2 as SQIVND (reference sequence). The CDR3 spans 16 residues. CDR3 sequence: CASSPQGAHENYGYTF. CDR3 DNA: TGTGCCAGTAGTCCACAGGGGGCGCATGAAAACTATGGCTACACCTTC.

V is TRBV5-6 and J is TRBJ1-1; D uncertain. Germline CDR1 is SGHDT and CDR2 is YYEEEE. The CDR3 covers 13 residues. V was trimmed by 4 bases and J by 1 base, leaving 8 bases between them. The CDR3 DNA is TGTGCCAGCAGCGGAGTTTCGAACACTGAAGCTTTCTTT. Translation gives CASSGVSNTEAFF.

This clone was observed a few times. The J gene is TRBJ1-3, the V gene TRBV7-2, with D perhaps TRBD1 (5 bases). In germline, CDR1 is SGHTA, CDR2 FQGNSA. V was pared by 4 bases and J by 1 base, with 11 bases between. The CDR3 runs to 15 residues. In nucleotides, the CDR3 is TGTGCCAGCAGCTCTCAAGGGGATTCTGGAAACACCATATATTTT. Its protein product is CASSSQGDSGNTIYF.